The T cell receptor (beta chain) described here comes from a study of blood T cell repertoires in COVID-19. For the study at large: Whether acute or convalescent, the COVID-19 samples came from the United States, Italy and Spain. PBMCs, B-cell-depleted T cells, or T cells provided the cDNA or gDNA that made up the material.

In the source study's methods: Estimation of nucleated cell counts was performed using reference gene primer amplification. Sequenced by immunoSEQ multiplex PCR; TCRdb stores in-frame clones only, minus some. V, J and clone size are taken as reported in that table, and D and trimming were inferred from the DNA itself. The sample records some 150,000 clones, roughly 86% being singletons. The CDR3 is made up of 18 amino acids. Trimming left V 4 bases short and J 2 bases short, with 22 bases between. Looked up from germline, CDR1 is SGDLS and CDR2 is YYNGEE. Sequenced sample: peripheral blood. The sequence came from a woman aged 50 to 60 with acute or convalescent COVID-19. The rearrangement uses TRBV9 and TRBJ1-3; the D gene is possibly TRBD1 (5 bases). The CDR3 protein is CASSSSPTGGEAGNTIYF. For the CDR3, the DNA is TGTGCCAGCAGCTCTTCCCCTACCGGGGGGGAAGCTGGAAACACCATATATTTT.